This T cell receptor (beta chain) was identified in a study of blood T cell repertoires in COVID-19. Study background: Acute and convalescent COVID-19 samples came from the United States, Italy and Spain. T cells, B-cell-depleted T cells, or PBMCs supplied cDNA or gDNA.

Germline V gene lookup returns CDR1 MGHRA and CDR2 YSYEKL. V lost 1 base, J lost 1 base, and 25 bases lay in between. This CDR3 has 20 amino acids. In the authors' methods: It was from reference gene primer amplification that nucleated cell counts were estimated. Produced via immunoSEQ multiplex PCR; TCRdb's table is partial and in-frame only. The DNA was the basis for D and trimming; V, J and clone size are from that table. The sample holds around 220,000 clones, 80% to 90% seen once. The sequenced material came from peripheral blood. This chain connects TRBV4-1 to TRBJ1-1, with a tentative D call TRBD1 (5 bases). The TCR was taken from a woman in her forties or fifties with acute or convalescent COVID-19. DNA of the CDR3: TGCGCCAGCAGCCAAGGAGGCCGCAGCATGCGCTTGCAGGGGAACACTGAAGCTTTCTTT. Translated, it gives CASSQGGRSMRLQGNTEAFF.